Below are 9 T cell receptor beta chains sequenced from a single sample in a study of blood T cell repertoires in COVID-19. Sequencing was performed with immunoSEQ multiplex PCR; in TCRdb, only in-frame clones are kept and a portion is missing. The sample carries roughly 250,000 clones, 60% to 75% recorded once. Sequencing was done on a sample of peripheral blood. These receptors all stem from a woman of 80 years or more with acute or convalescent COVID-19.

This clone was seen only once. This chain uses TRBV30 with TRBJ2-2, with 14 bases that match TRBD2. Germline trimming cut 4 bases from V and 7 bases from J; bases unmatched to any gene: 8. The CDR3 loop spans 16 amino acids. Germline V gene lookup returns CDR1 GTSNPN and CDR2 SVGIG (reference sequence). The chain's CDR3 is CAWTGGLAGVGGELFF. In DNA, the CDR3 is TGTGCCTGGACAGGGGGACTAGCGGGAGTAGGCGGGGAGCTGTTTTTT.

The rearrangement uses TRBV27 and TRBJ2-3; perhaps TRBD1 as D (5 bases). The V gene's germline CDR1 is MNHEY and CDR2 SMNVEV (reference sequence). Trimming stripped 4 bases from V and 3 bases from J, with 17 bases between. CDR3 length equals 16 residues. The CDR3 loop reads CASSSLSRGFTDTQYF. The CDR3 coding sequence is TGTGCCAGCAGTTCCCTTAGTAGGGGTTTTACAGATACGCAGTATTTT.

The V and J genes are TRBV6-5 and TRBJ2-7; 7 nucleotides line up with TRBD2. V lost 6 bases, J lost 3 bases, and 5 bases stayed unmatched. Germline assignment: CDR1 MNHEY and CDR2 SVGAGI. CDR3 length: 13 residues. In DNA, the CDR3 is TGTGCCAGCAGAAAAGCGGGGATCTACGAGCAGTACTTC. Translation: CASRKAGIYEQYF.

The rearrangement links TRBV6-5 to TRBJ2-7; the D gene is possibly TRBD1 (6 bases). The V and J ends lost 4 bases and 3 bases respectively, with 7 bases between them. CDR3 size: 12 residues. From germline, CDR1 is MNHEY and CDR2 SVGAGI. DNA of the CDR3: TGTGCCAGCAGTTTGACAGGCTACGAGCAGTACTTC. Translation gives CASSLTGYEQYF.

The chain links TRBV4-1 to TRBJ2-7; weak D call: TRBD2 (6 bases). Trimming took off 4 bases at V and 0 bases at J, with 22 bases between the two ends. The CDR3 covers 18 residues. Looked up from germline, CDR1 is MGHRA and CDR2 is YSYEKL. In nucleotides, the CDR3 is TGCGCCAGCAGCCCATTCCCGGGGGTGGGGGTGAGCTCCTACGAGCAGTACTTC. It yields the protein CASSPFPGVGVSSYEQYF.

This chain connects TRBV18 to TRBJ1-6, with TRBD1 identical over 11 bases. This CDR3 spans 16 amino acids. The germline V gene encodes CDR1 KGHSH and CDR2 LQKENI. Trimming took 3 bases from V and 7 from J; bases not matched to a gene: 5. The DNA of the CDR3 is TGTGCCAGCTCACCTACCTGGGACAGGGGGAATTCACCCCTCCACTTT. It translates to CASSPTWDRGNSPLHF.

V usage is TRBV29-1 and J usage is TRBJ1-2; possibly TRBD1 for D (5 bases). In germline, CDR1 is SQVTM, CDR2 ANQGSEA. Trimming pared 0 bases from V and 7 bases from J, leaving 18 bases between. This CDR3 region has 15 residues. The CDR3 here is CSVEDQRQGLRGYTF. Written as DNA, the CDR3 is TGCAGCGTTGAAGATCAACGCCAGGGACTTCGTGGCTACACCTTC.

The gene calls are TRBV5-6 and TRBJ1-2, with 9 nucleotides matching TRBD1. This CDR3 comprises 12 residues. Trimming cost V 5 bases and J 9 bases; bases outside gene matches: 5. Germline V gene sequence: CDR1 SGHDT, CDR2 YYEEEE. CDR3 loop: CASRGQGWSYTF. The CDR3 DNA is TGTGCCAGCAGGGGACAGGGTTGGAGCTACACCTTC.

The chain couples TRBV6-5 to TRBJ2-7, with 7 bases matching TRBD1. From germline, CDR1 is MNHEY and CDR2 SVGAGI. The CDR3 sequence is 13 residues long. After removal of 8 bases from V and 2 bases from J, the junction contained 6 bases not matched to a gene. For the CDR3, the DNA is TGTGCCAGCGGCAGACAGGGTCCCTACGAGCAGTACTTC. This translates into CASGRQGPYEQYF.